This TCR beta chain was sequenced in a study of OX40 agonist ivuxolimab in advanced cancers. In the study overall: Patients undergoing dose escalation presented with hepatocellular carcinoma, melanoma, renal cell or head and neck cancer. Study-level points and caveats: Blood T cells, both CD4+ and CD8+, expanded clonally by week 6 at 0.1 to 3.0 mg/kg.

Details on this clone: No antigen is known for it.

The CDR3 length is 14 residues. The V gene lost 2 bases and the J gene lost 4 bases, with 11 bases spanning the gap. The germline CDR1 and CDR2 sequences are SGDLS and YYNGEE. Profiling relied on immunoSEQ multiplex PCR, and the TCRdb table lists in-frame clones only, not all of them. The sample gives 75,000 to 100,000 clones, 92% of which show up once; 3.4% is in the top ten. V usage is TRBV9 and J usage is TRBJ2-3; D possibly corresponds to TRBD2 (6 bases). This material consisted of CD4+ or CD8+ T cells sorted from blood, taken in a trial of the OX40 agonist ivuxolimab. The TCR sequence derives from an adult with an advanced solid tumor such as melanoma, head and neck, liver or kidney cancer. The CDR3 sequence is CASSVGDFSDTQYF. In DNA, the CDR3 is TGTGCCAGCAGCGTGGGGGACTTTTCAGATACGCAGTATTTT.